Listed here is a single T cell receptor beta chain. Researchers report isolating at least 6 million PBMCs per sample. The data were taken from a study of blood T cells in healthy people across ages. Then a second PCR, running about 7 to 11 cycles, was carried out with a sample-barcoded 5' primer and a J-beta primer mix. TCRdb passed the 5' RACE reads through MiXCR, listing each CDR3 protein once. Of over 500,000 distinct CDR3 sequences listed, 52% were seen once; the top ten hold approximately 13%. Looked up from germline, CDR1 is MNHEY and CDR2 is SVGEGT. V was clipped by 8 bases and J by 4 bases, with 15 bases between them. CDR3 length equals 15 residues.

The V gene is TRBV6-2 or TRBV6-3, the J gene TRBJ2-6, with unresolved D. The sequenced material came from blood. The TCR originated in a woman older than 75 in good health. The DNA for the CDR3 is TGTGCCAGCCGGATTCCCTTCTCCGGGGCCAACGTCCTGACTTTC. It is translated as CASRIPFSGANVLTF.